The next 7 T cell receptor beta chains were all read from a single sample in a study of blood T cell repertoires in COVID-19. Sequenced by immunoSEQ multiplex PCR; TCRdb stores in-frame clones only, minus some. Among 230,000 or so clones listed, around 83% were seen once. Specimen: peripheral blood. Receptors originate from a middle-aged man who had recovered from COVID-19.

The chain employs TRBV9 and TRBJ1-2; D possibly corresponds to TRBD1 (5 bases). Germline values: CDR1 SGDLS, CDR2 YYNGEE. Deletions cut 0 bases from V and 3 bases from J, with 9 bases between. The CDR3 length is 14 residues. The CDR3 spells CASSVGGADYGYTF. The CDR3 bases are TGTGCCAGCAGCGTAGGGGGCGCAGACTATGGCTACACCTTC.

The chain uses TRBV15 and TRBJ1-5; 7 nucleotides align to TRBD1. The germline V gene has CDR1 LNHNV and CDR2 YYDKDF (reference sequence). V lost 3 bases, J lost 7 bases, and 3 bases stayed unmatched. The CDR3 has 13 amino acids. CDR3 DNA: TGTGCCACCAGCAGGAGGGGGCCGCAGCCCCAGCATTTT. This codes for CATSRRGPQPQHF.

The genes are TRBV5-4 and TRBJ1-4; maybe TRBD1 (5 bases). Trimming stripped 3 bases from V and 8 bases from J, with 20 bases between. From germline, CDR1 is SGHNT and CDR2 YYREEE (reference sequence). The CDR3 contains 16 residues. This CDR3 is CASSSLSRGGGEKLFF. The CDR3 bases are TGTGCCAGCAGCTCACTTTCTCGGGGCGGAGGGGAAAAACTGTTTTTT.

The CDR3 DNA is TGTGCTAGTGGCTACAGGGTCTACGGCACTGAAGCTTTCTTT. Protein sequence: CASGYRVYGTEAFF. This chain links TRBV12-5 with TRBJ1-1; perhaps TRBD1 as D (6 bases). Trimming removed 6 bases from V and 4 bases from J, with 15 bases in between. Germline loops: CDR1 LGHNT, CDR2 FRNRAP. The CDR3 is 14 residues long.

The V gene is TRBV7-8, the J gene TRBJ2-7, with no clear D. The CDR3 spans 13 residues. CDR1 SGHVS and CDR2 FQNEAQ come from the germline V gene. V shed 2 bases and J shed 10 bases, with 15 bases lying between them. CDR3 sequence reads: CASSLKIEAVQYF. The CDR3 DNA is TGTGCCAGCAGCTTAAAAATTGAGGCGGTTCAGTACTTC.

The chain is built from TRBV27 and TRBJ1-6; no reliable D call. CDR1 MNHEY and CDR2 SMNVEV come from the germline V gene (reference sequence). The CDR3 length is 15 residues. The germline V and J ends were trimmed by 2 bases and 4 bases, with 9 bases remaining between them. CDR3 sequence (DNA): TGTGCCAGCAGTTTAGGCAGATCTTATAATTCACCCCTCCACTTT. This codes for CASSLGRSYNSPLHF.

The gene calls are TRBV24-1 and TRBJ1-6; TRBD1 matches 9 bases. The trim removed 3 bases at V and 1 base at J, leaving 12 bases unmatched. The germline gives CDR1 KGHDR, CDR2 SFDVKD. The CDR3 runs 20 residues. CDR3 DNA sequence: TGTGCCACCAGTGATACTCCCGGGACAGGGCGTGGGTCCTATAATTCACCCCTCCACTTT. Protein product: CATSDTPGTGRGSYNSPLHF.